This T cell receptor beta chain is from a study of blood T cell repertoires in COVID-19. In the study overall: PBMCs, B-cell-depleted T cells, or T cells were the source of the cDNA or gDNA that made up the material.

The Seattle patients, enrolled during active infection, were followed longitudinally. The CDR3 has 15 residues. Trimming shortened V by 1 base and J by 7 bases, and 14 bases separated the two germline ends. Germline assignment: CDR1 LGHDT and CDR2 YNNKEL (reference sequence). Profiling relied on immunoSEQ multiplex PCR, and the TCRdb table lists in-frame clones only, not all of them. The sample includes 150,000 to 200,000 clones, 70% to 90% of them seen just once. The chain uses TRBV3-1 (or the pseudogene TRBV3-2) and TRBJ1-5; D gene ambiguous. The sequenced sample was peripheral blood. The clonotype was recovered from a woman aged 80 or over with COVID-19, enrolled during active disease. The CDR3 loop reads CASSQGPGGWQPQHF. In DNA form, the CDR3 reads TGTGCCAGCAGCCAAGGGCCAGGTGGTTGGCAGCCCCAGCATTTT.